The following is a T cell receptor (beta chain) sequence with its context. Germline V lookup: CDR1 MNHEY, CDR2 SVGAGI. Trimming removed 6 bases at V and 0 bases at J, with 12 bases between. The CDR3 is made up of 14 amino acids. This sample stems from a study of T cell clones after liver transplantation. Study context: Three of the eight recipients were HCV-positive; the rest had non-autoimmune, non-viral transplant indications.

Measured with immunoSEQ multiplex PCR; TCRdb has only the in-frame clones, and not every one. The sample records 65,000 to 80,000 clones, 75% to 90% being singletons. The genes are TRBV6-5 and TRBJ2-7, with D tentatively TRBD1 (6 bases). Sequenced here: CD4+ T cells from blood, sampled at the 22-month timepoint. This receptor was taken from a human patient who received a liver transplant. Some T cells may arise from the graft donor. CDR3 sequence: CASREAGVSYEQYF. The CDR3, as DNA: TGTGCCAGCAGGGAAGCAGGGGTCTCCTACGAGCAGTACTTC.